This T cell receptor beta chain was observed in a study of CD8+ T cells in alopecia areata (dated by TCRdb to 2016 to 2019). About the study as a whole: Treated patients were enrolled in an open-label pilot trial of oral tofacitinib, 5 to 10 mg twice daily, for moderate-to-severe alopecia areata. TCRbeta CDR3 regions were amplified by immunoSEQ multiplex PCR with 35 Vbeta forward and 13 Jbeta reverse primers. Tofacitinib was administered for 6 to 18 months, and 6 months of follow-up off drug were then conducted to assess delayed response and recurrence. Patients on tofacitinib were biopsied at baseline and after 4 and 24 weeks of treatment, and several of the patients also had a later scalp biopsy. In humans, TCRbeta sequencing was performed on scalp tissue and on sorted CD4+ and CD8+ peripheral blood T cells from healthy controls and from patients with patchy or totalis/universalis alopecia areata. Scalp clonality was compared among normal scalp (n=4), patchy alopecia areata scalp (n=8), and alopecia totalis/universalis scalp (n=8). The study used high-throughput TCRbeta sequencing to examine T cell clonal expansion in alopecia areata, in both the C3H/HeJ mouse model and human patients. The RNA source kit depended on sample type: the PAXgene miRNA kit for fixed scalp, the miRNeasy kit for PBMCs, and the RNeasy kit for mouse skin.

Results the study describes overall, beyond this receptor: Scalp TCR repertoire analysis is complicated because resident alphabeta T cells in normal human skin are also sequenced, whereas mouse skin is dominated by gammadelta T cells. Shared TCR sequences between patients were less evident than in mice, which may be partly attributable to HLA diversity in the patient population. Compared with normal scalp, lesional scalp had higher clonality and more expanded CD8+ clones, particularly in alopecia totalis/universalis, a pattern that suggests antigenic drive.

What the time point label conveys for this sample: baseline before oral tofacitinib. Peripheral blood and lesional scalp punch biopsies were obtained from patients with alopecia areata. PBMCs were separated by density centrifugation and stained for CD3, CD4 and CD8, after which CD4+ and CD8+ T cells were sorted on a FACSAria. The germline V gene (reference sequence) yields MNHNY for CDR1 and SVGAGI for CDR2. The CDR3 sequence holds 15 residues, the cysteine and phenylalanine included. Solely the CDR3 DNA is kept, with 45 bases framed from the first base. V is pruned by 2 bases and J by 5 bases, leaving 6 bases of the junction without a gene match. Preparation of the library involved the immunoSEQ multiplex PCR assay. RNA was extracted from all samples and reverse transcribed into cDNA, which served as template for TCR sequencing. First-strand cDNA was synthesized with SuperScript III using a 2:1 mix of oligo-dT and random hexamers. A synthetic immune receptor repertoire was used to assess amplification bias, and residual bias was removed computationally. The original pipeline was this. Raw reads were preprocessed for error removal, and CDR3 was defined according to IMGT conventions as running from the conserved cysteine to phenylalanine. Clonality was computed by normalizing Shannon entropy by log2 of the number of productive unique TCRs and subtracting the result from 1. CD4 or CD8 identity of scalp clones was inferred by cross-referencing scalp TCRbeta sequences with sorted blood CD4 and CD8 repertoires. TCRdb carries this immuneACCESS record with in-frame sequences only. Its versions omit some clonotypes, under half of them owing to an unresolved V gene in the studies checked, with the rest unexplained. The V and J calls and the clone size are those of that table, but D and trimming were determined from the DNA. The sample has more than 100,000 clones on record, around 60% of them singletons. 4.5% of the sample comes from the top ten.

This clone was recorded once. The specificity of this receptor is unknown. No clone much larger than this one lies a single base away; base qualities are absent. This clonotype originated in a human donor with alopecia areata. Sequenced material: CD4+ T cells sorted from blood, taken at week 0. This chain is built from TRBV6-6 and TRBJ2-3; 8 middle bases align to TRBD1. The CDR3 protein sequence reads: CASSYAQGAGDTQYF. The bases are TGTGCCAGCAGTTACGCGCAGGGGGCAGGAGATACGCAGTATTTT.